This TCR beta chain originates from a study of T cells after yellow fever vaccination. Study conclusions and caveats: The booster saw the reappearance of most primary-vaccination clones (about 95% CD4, 88% CD8).

This clonotype was counted ten times or more. The antigen is undetermined. TCRdb redid the calling of the 5' RACE reads with MiXCR, one entry per CDR3 protein. The sample contains about 260,000 distinct CDR3 sequences, roughly 13% of which appear only once. The CDR3 is 15 amino acids. This specimen consisted of CD4+ T cells sorted from PBMCs, obtained 45 days after the yellow fever booster vaccination. The sequence was collected from a man between 25 and 39 years old who received the YFV17D yellow fever vaccine. This chain connects TRBV21-1 to TRBJ2-6; the table's D call TRBD1 went unverified against the DNA. TRBV21-1 corresponds to a pseudogene. The chain's CDR3 is CASTPGREGANVLTF. The CDR3 nucleotides are TGTGCCAGCACCCCCGGCAGGGAAGGGGCCAACGTCCTGACTTTC.